A selection of T cell receptor beta chains follows, all from one sample in a study of cytomegalovirus exposure and HLA in healthy donors. The data were produced by immunoSEQ multiplex PCR, yet TCRdb's version contains in-frame clones alone and is incomplete. The sample holds over 70,000 clones, around 95% seen once. Sequenced material: PBMCs. The receptors derive from a woman aged 18-29 years in good health and CMV-seronegative. The CDR3 runs from the conserved cysteine through the conserved F or W.

>TRBJ2-3|TRBV2
CASGDGRAGTDTQYF
>TRBJ1-2|TRBV7-2
CASSSQVGYGYTF
>TRBJ1-2|TRBV27
CASSSGQGGYGYTF
>TRBJ2-7|TRBV7-8
CASSLGQEYEQYF
>TRBJ1-1|TRBV19
CASSMGQGRGTEAFF
>TRBJ1-4|TRBV27
CASSLSRQGVGEKLFF
>TRBJ2-7|TRBV28
CASSSRQVFSYEQYF
>TRBJ2-1|TRBV2
CANPGEGRNEQFF
>TRBJ1-2|TRBV6-1
CASSDPYRVKDYGYTF
>TRBJ1-3|TRBV19
CASSKGGFGNTIYF
>TRBJ2-7|TRBV4-1
CASSRARGQISYEQYF
>TRBJ2-7|TRBV5-6
CASSPGLEVAYEQYF
>TRBJ2-5|TRBV5-1
CASSYGTSGSKETQYF
>TRBJ2-1|TRBV18
CASSPRTSGAQDEQFF
>TRBJ2-6|TRBV7-9
CASGTKDRFHSGANVLTF
>TRBJ1-4|TRBV5-6
CASSSDRGLLATNEKLFF
>TRBJ2-7|TRBV11-2
CASSFNTGDYEQYF
>TRBJ1-4|TRBV7-4
CASSPPAQGVGEKLFF
>TRBJ1-4|TRBV5-1
CASSFRGTNEKLFF
>TRBJ2-3|TRBV6-6
CATQSGSTDTQYF
>TRBJ1-2|TRBV28
CASSSPNEQGMDYGYTF
>TRBJ1-5|TRBV9
CASSPRGGADQPQHF
>TRBJ1-1|TRBV28
CASSSPSVGGRTEAFF
>TRBJ1-1|TRBV18
CASGAGTGNLNTEAFF
>TRBJ2-7|TRBV9
CASSVDAYGSYEQYF
>TRBJ2-1|TRBV20-1
CSARARDSLFF
>TRBJ2-7|TRBV27
CASSFGRGRSYEQYF
>TRBJ1-2|TRBV7-9
CASSLDGAGENYGYTF
>TRBJ1-4|TRBV19
CASSISGGALQKLFF
>TRBJ1-2|TRBV2
CASSEGSYGYTF
>.|TRBV6-5
CASISGGRNEQYF
>TRBJ1-6|TRBV7-8
CASSLVQGAVRSPLHF
>TRBJ1-3|TRBV5-6
CASKTRRDFLNTIYF
>TRBJ2-2|TRBV25-1
CASSEGSAAGELFF
>TRBJ2-5|TRBV5-1
CASSTRGGDRETQYF
>TRBJ2-5|TRBV5-5
CASSPGPRTALQETQYF
>TRBJ1-2|TRBV5-8
CASSLDRGYGYTF
>TRBJ1-1|TRBV27
CASSLIVGAGASTEAFF
>TRBJ2-2|TRBV6-5
CASRQGRAGELFF
>TRBJ2-1|TRBV18
CASSPNPRNEQFF
>TRBJ1-2|TRBV5-4
CASSLVRVAGGYTF
>TRBJ1-1|TRBV9
CASSHQMNTEAFF
>TRBJ1-1|TRBV5-1
CASSLAPDRGRNTEAFF
>TRBJ1-1|TRBV14
CASSLHLTGVEAFF
>TRBJ1-1|TRBV6-4
CASSDSRARYTEAFF
>TRBJ2-3|TRBV5-1
CASTSAGGTDTQYF
>TRBJ1-1|TRBV28
CASSFMDSPGAFF
>TRBJ2-3|TRBV5-4
CASSASGATQYF
>TRBJ2-7|TRBV10-3
CAIAFSLQDYEQYF
>TRBJ1-4|TRBV30
CAWDRYNEKLFF
>TRBJ1-2|TRBV7-9
CASSNPAVRGNYGYTF
>TRBJ1-1|TRBV7-3
CASGTGLYTEAFF
>TRBJ1-2|TRBV7-3
CASSLGQNYGYTF
>TRBJ1-2|TRBV25-1
CASSVAGGFYGYTF